This T cell receptor beta chain was observed in a study of T-cell reconstitution after alpha-beta-depleted transplantation in children. This clonotype was detected a few times. Construction of the TCRbeta library involved unique molecular identifiers. TCRdb analysed the PCR reads with MiXCR anew, one entry per CDR3 protein. Among a few hundred thousand distinct CDR3 sequences listed, roughly a tenth were seen once. V gave up 0 bases and J gave up 4 bases, with 14 bases separating them. From germline, CDR1 is SGHRS and CDR2 YFSETQ. This CDR3 is 16 amino acids long. The sequence came from a human donor who donated a stem cell graft to a child with acute myeloid leukemia. Sequencing was performed on PBMCs from the stem cell graft donor, taken from the stem cell graft. This chain uses TRBV5-1 with TRBJ2-1, with TRBD2 as a possible D gene (6 bases). Here the CDR3 DNA reads TGCGCCAGCAGCTTGGCCGCGGGGAGAGGGTACAATGAGCAGTTCTTC. The encoded protein is CASSLAAGRGYNEQFF. The whole variable domain, filled in from reference TRBV5-1 and TRBJ2-1, reads KAGVTQTPRYLIKTRGQQVTLSCSPISGHRSVSWYQQTPGQGLQFLFEYFSETQRNKGNFPGRFSGRQFSNSRSEMNVSTLELGDSALYLCASSLAAGRGYNEQFFGPGTRLTVL.